This T cell receptor (beta chain) is drawn from a study of lymphopenia after photon versus proton radiotherapy. Measured with immunoSEQ multiplex PCR; TCRdb has only the in-frame clones, and not every one. The table lists roughly 25,000 clones, more than 75% of them singletons. CDR3 length equals 13 residues. V was pared by 5 bases and J by 6 bases, with 8 bases between. Germline V CDR1 and CDR2: SGHTA, FQGNSA. The chain joins TRBV7-2 to TRBJ1-6, with TRBD1 as a possible D gene (5 bases). The TCR was taken from a woman aged 50 to 65 with cholangiocarcinoma. The sample in question was peripheral blood, obtained from a patient treated with photon-based radiotherapy. This CDR3 reads CASSRTSNSPLHF. The CDR3 DNA follows: TGTGCCAGCAGCCGGACATCTAATTCACCCCTCCACTTT.